The 2 T cell receptor beta chains reported below all come from one sample, sequenced in a study of shared clonotypes between healthy human individuals. The repertoire was sequenced with immunoSEQ multiplex PCR; TCRdb's copy has only in-frame clones and lacks some. The sample has millions of clones, 85% to 95% seen once. What was sequenced was naive CD4+ T cells sorted from blood. The subset is: CD45RA+ positively selected. The receptors come from a man younger than 35 in good health.

The rearrangement joins TRBV5-1 to TRBJ2-3; no clear D gene. This CDR3 has 14 amino acids. CDR1 is SGHRS and CDR2 is YFSETQ in the germline V gene. V lost 4 bases, J lost 2 bases, and 11 bases lay in between. The DNA of the CDR3 is TGCGCCAGCAGCATCCGGACCTACACAGATACGCAGTATTTT. As protein: CASSIRTYTDTQYF.

The J gene is TRBJ2-7, the V gene TRBV10-3; TRBD1 or TRBD2 may be the D gene (5 bases each). The ends were cut back, 2 bases at V and 2 bases at J, with 7 bases in the middle. This CDR3 is built from 13 residues. The germline gives CDR1 ENHRY, CDR2 SYGVKD. CDR3 residues: CAISEKGPYEQYF. The CDR3 coding sequence is TGTGCCATCAGTGAGAAGGGACCCTACGAGCAGTACTTC.